The 25 T cell receptor beta chains given below trace back to one sample, sequenced in a study of Graves' ophthalmopathy and Graves' hyperthyroidism. TCR beta CDR3 regions were amplified from RNA transcripts. HTBI-primed RT-PCR formed the first round, and a multiplex PCR formed the second. TCRdb ran MiXCR on the multiplex PCR reads and lists one entry per CDR3 protein. The table lists hundreds of thousands of distinct CDR3 sequences, about 24% of them singletons. The sequenced material came from peripheral blood. All receptors come from a woman aged 18 to 35 with stable Graves' hyperthyroidism. Some clones in this sample may be carry-over from other donors' samples.

The genes are TRBV14 and TRBJ1-1; the D is unclear. Trimming stripped 3 bases from V and 7 bases from J, with 9 bases between. CDR3 length equals 12 residues. Looked up from germline, CDR1 is SGHDN and CDR2 is FVKESK. The CDR3 reads CASSHPNDEAFF. DNA of the CDR3: TGTGCCAGCAGCCACCCGAATGATGAAGCTTTCTTT. The variable domain in full, completed from reference TRBV14 and TRBJ1-1, reads EAGVTQFPSHSVIEKGQTVTLRCDPISGHDNLYWYRRVMGKEIKFLLHFVKESKQDESGMPNNRFLAERTGGTYSTLKVQPAELEDSGVYFCASSHPNDEAFFGQGTRLTVV.

The table lists this clonotype with many counts. V gene TRBV6-1 combines with J gene TRBJ2-5; D is undetermined. Per the germline V gene, CDR1 is MNHNS and CDR2 is SASEGT. The V end lost 0 bases, the J end lost 4 bases, and 12 bases lay between the germline ends. The CDR3 length is 15 residues. CDR3 sequence: CASSEARTYRETQYF. For the CDR3, the DNA is TGTGCCAGCAGTGAAGCTAGAACGTACCGAGAGACCCAGTACTTC.

This clonotype was observed many times. The chain carries TRBV27 and TRBJ1-5; tentative D call: TRBD1 (6 bases). V was trimmed by 2 bases and J by 6 bases, leaving 17 bases between them. Germline CDR1 MNHEY, CDR2 SMNVEV (reference sequence). The CDR3 spans 16 residues. The CDR3 sequence is CASSLGYLRGGQPQHF. CDR3 sequence (DNA): TGTGCCAGCAGTTTAGGGTACCTCAGGGGCGGTCAGCCCCAGCATTTT.

This clonotype was found many times. The rearrangement joins TRBV12-3 or TRBV12-4 to TRBJ1-1; no clear D. With 3 bases removed from V and 11 bases from J, the gap between germline ends came to 22 bases. This CDR3 is 15 amino acids long. CDR3 sequence (DNA): TGTGCCAGCAGTTTGGCATGGCAGAACTCCCAAGAGGCTTTCTTT. It specifies CASSLAWQNSQEAFF.

This clonotype was counted between two and nine times. The chain is built from TRBV12-5 and TRBJ2-5, with TRBD2 matching over 7 bases. CDR1 and CDR2 from the germline V gene are LGHNT and FRNRAP. The length of the CDR3 is 16 residues. J lost 1 base, V lost 7 bases, and 12 bases had no gene match. The CDR3 here is CASALGGSGAQETQYF. The CDR3 DNA is TGTGCTAGTGCCCTCGGTGGGAGCGGGGCCCAAGAGACCCAGTACTTC.

At least ten counts were recorded for this clonotype. The chain joins TRBV24-1 to TRBJ1-2, with 7 bases fitting TRBD1. Germline trimming cut 7 bases from V and 2 bases from J; bases unmatched to any gene: 6. The CDR3 is made up of 14 amino acids. Germline V gene data show CDR1 as KGHDR and CDR2 as SFDVKD. CDR3 amino acids: CATSTGVSNYGYTF. The CDR3, as DNA: TGTGCCACCAGCACAGGGGTGTCGAACTATGGCTACACCTTC.

Written as DNA, the CDR3 is TGTGCCAGCACCGGGACGAGGAACACCGGGGAGCTGTTTTTT. Amino acids: CASTGTRNTGELFF. V and J are TRBV28 and TRBJ2-2; TRBD1 or TRBD2 may be the D gene (5 bases each). With 7 bases removed from V and 1 base from J, the gap between germline ends came to 10 bases. The germline gives CDR1 MDHEN, CDR2 SYDVKM. CDR3 size: 14 residues.

This clonotype was seen ten or more times. This chain joins TRBV3-1 and TRBJ2-7; 7 nucleotides agree with TRBD1. The CDR3 runs 14 residues. Germline-derived CDR1 and CDR2 are LGHDT and YNNKEL (reference sequence). With V trimmed by 3 bases and J by 6 bases, 8 bases remained unmatched. The CDR3: CASSHPHRGSEQYF. The CDR3 DNA reads TGTGCCAGCAGCCATCCTCACAGGGGATCCGAGCAGTACTTC.

Many counts were recorded for this clonotype. The chain links TRBV27 to TRBJ1-2; D possibly corresponds to TRBD1 (5 bases). The CDR3 has 12 residues. The germline gives CDR1 MNHEY, CDR2 SMNVEV (reference sequence). Trimming pared 7 bases from V and 4 bases from J, leaving 10 bases between. CDR3 region: CASTGDRYGYTF. The CDR3 nucleotides read TGTGCCAGCACCGGGGACCGCTATGGCTACACCTTC.

The rearrangement uses TRBV29-1 and TRBJ1-5, with a weak D call TRBD1 (5 bases). Trimming removed 8 bases from V and 0 bases from J, with 17 bases in between. CDR3 size: 15 residues. Germline loops: CDR1 SQVTM, CDR2 ANQGSEA. CDR3 sequence reads: CSILSDTNSNQPQHF. The CDR3 DNA follows: TGCAGCATACTGTCGGACACGAATAGCAATCAGCCCCAGCATTTT.

This clonotype was found a few times. The chain has TRBV30 and TRBJ1-2, with TRBD1 as a possible D gene (5 bases). Deletions cut 4 bases from V and 9 bases from J, with 15 bases between. The germline gives CDR1 GTSNPN, CDR2 SVGIG (reference sequence). The CDR3 covers 12 residues. Here the CDR3 reads CAWNGGSSSYTF. In DNA, the CDR3 is TGTGCCTGGAATGGGGGGAGTAGTAGCTACACCTTC.

This clonotype was seen a handful of times. This rearrangement joins TRBV7-3 to TRBJ2-5; D perhaps matches TRBD1 (5 bases). The CDR3 loop spans 14 amino acids. CDR1 and CDR2 from the germline V gene are SGHTA and FQGTGA. The V gene lost 5 bases and the J gene lost 5 bases, with 15 bases spanning the gap. The CDR3 spells CASSPQPQGETQYF. CDR3 DNA: TGTGCCAGCAGCCCCCAACCCCAGGGTGAGACCCAGTACTTC.

This clonotype showed up just once. The gene calls are TRBV7-2 and TRBJ2-7; the match to TRBD2 covers 12 bases. There are 15 residues in the CDR3. V shed 5 bases and J 2 bases; nucleotides not matched to a gene: 4. Germline CDR1 SGHTA, CDR2 FQGNSA. CDR3 sequence (DNA): TGTGCCAGCAGCGGAGGACTAGCGGGGCCCTACGAGCAGTACTTC. It encodes CASSGGLAGPYEQYF.

The chain combines TRBV19 with TRBJ1-6, with a possible D match to TRBD1 (5 bases). The CDR3 is made up of 15 amino acids. The V end lost 4 bases, the J end lost 0 bases, and 7 bases lay between the germline ends. Germline-derived CDR1 and CDR2 are LNHDA and SQIVND (reference sequence). The CDR3 DNA follows: TGTGCCAGTAGTAAGGGGAGCTCCTATAATTCACCCCTCCACTTT. The encoded protein is CASSKGSSYNSPLHF. Full variable domain (rest looked up from reference TRBV19 and TRBJ1-6): DGGITQSPKYLFRKEGQNVTLSCEQNLNHDAMYWYRQDPGQGLRLIYYSQIVNDFQKGDIAEGYSVSREKKESFPLTVTSAQKNPTAFYLCASSKGSSYNSPLHFGNGTRLTVT.

This clonotype was seen at least ten times. V gene TRBV12-3 or TRBV12-4 combines with J gene TRBJ1-1, with a possible D match to TRBD1 (6 bases). V was pared by 6 bases and J by 5 bases, with 25 bases between. The CDR3 is 17 amino acids. In nucleotides, the CDR3 is TGTGCCAGCAGCCTAAGGGGGGGAATGGGGGCGTTAACTGAAGCTTTCTTT. This encodes CASSLRGGMGALTEAFF.

This clonotype was seen repeatedly, ten times or more. This chain uses TRBV6-5 with TRBJ1-1; no reliable D call. V lost 0 bases and J lost 6, with 11 bases in between. CDR1 and CDR2 (germline): MNHEY, SVGAGI. The CDR3 is 14 amino acids. The CDR3 DNA reads as TGTGCCAGCAGTTACTCTGGTCGGCTGGCTGAAGCTTTCTTT. Amino acid sequence: CASSYSGRLAEAFF.

This clonotype was counted at least ten times. The chain couples TRBV7-2 to TRBJ2-7; possibly TRBD2 for D (6 bases). The CDR3 runs 15 residues. Per the germline V gene, CDR1 is SGHTA and CDR2 is FQGNSA. Between the trimmed V and J ends, which lost 0 bases and 0 bases, there was a span of 9 bases. CDR3 sequence (DNA): TGTGCCAGCAGCTTAGCGCGGGACTCCTCCTACGAGCAGTACTTC. Protein: CASSLARDSSYEQYF.

This clonotype was counted at least ten times. The V gene is TRBV20-1, the J gene TRBJ2-5; TRBD2 matches at 11 bases. With 6 bases clipped from V and 3 bases from J, the junction kept 9 bases outside the gene matches. The CDR3 consists of 15 residues. Germline V gene lookup returns CDR1 DFQATT and CDR2 SNEGSKA (reference sequence). The CDR3 is CSAAEGTSGKETQYF. The CDR3 bases are TGCAGTGCCGCCGAAGGGACTAGCGGAAAAGAGACCCAGTACTTC.

The CDR3 loop is CASSFYQSGANVLTF. CDR3 coding DNA: TGCGCCAGCAGCTTTTATCAGAGTGGGGCCAACGTCCTGACTTTC. The chain couples TRBV5-1 to TRBJ2-6; D unresolved. V gave up 2 bases and J gave up 3 bases, with 9 bases separating them. CDR1 is SGHRS and CDR2 is YFSETQ in the germline V gene. The CDR3 contains 15 residues.

In DNA form, the CDR3 reads TGTGCCAGCAGTTACTCGAAAGGGCGGGGCAGGGGGCGTGGGGCCAACGTCCTGACTTTC. Its translation is CASSYSKGRGRGRGANVLTF. The chain carries TRBV6-2 or TRBV6-3 and TRBJ2-6; 8 bases are a match to TRBD1. CDR3 length: 20 amino acids. Germline CDR1 reads MNHEY; CDR2 reads SVGEGT. The V and J ends lost 0 bases and 3 bases, in that order; junction bases with no gene match: 13.

This clonotype has ten or more counts. The genes are TRBV11-2 and TRBJ1-1; possible D gene TRBD1, 6 bases. Trimming stripped 5 bases from V and 7 bases from J, with 14 bases between. The CDR3 is 13 amino acids. Germline V gives CDR1 SGHAT, CDR2 FQNNGV. The CDR3 sequence is CASSETGYREAFF. Here the CDR3 DNA reads TGTGCCAGCAGCGAGACAGGATATCGTGAAGCTTTCTTT. The full variable domain, completed using reference TRBV11-2 and TRBJ1-1, is EAGVAQSPRYKIIEKRQSVAFWCNPISGHATLYWYQQILGQGPKLLIQFQNNGVVDDSQLPKDRFSAERLKGVDSTLKIQPAKLEDSAVYLCASSETGYREAFFGQGTRLTVV.

The chain links TRBV6-1 to TRBJ2-2, with D possibly being TRBD1 (6 bases). Germline values: CDR1 MNHNS, CDR2 SASEGT. This CDR3 contains 14 residues. Trimming stripped 10 bases from V and 1 base from J, with 13 bases between. In DNA, the CDR3 is TGTGCCATCAAGAGGACAGAGAACACCGGGGAGCTGTTTTTT. Translation gives CAIKRTENTGELFF.

This clonotype was detected ten times or more. This chain links TRBV5-1 with TRBJ2-5; 9 bases agree with TRBD1. This CDR3 has 15 amino acids. Losses at the gene ends were 5 bases for V and 4 bases for J; bases not matched to a gene: 9. CDR1 is SGHRS, CDR2 YFSETQ, per germline. For the CDR3, the DNA is TGCGCCAGCAGGGTGACAGGGGGTGGCGGAGAGACCCAGTACTTC. It yields the protein CASRVTGGGGETQYF.

The rearrangement links TRBV5-1 to TRBJ1-2; TRBD1 is a possible D gene (5 bases). Between the trimmed V and J ends, which lost 4 bases and 4 bases, there was a span of 14 bases. The CDR3 runs to 14 residues. Germline CDR1 SGHRS, CDR2 YFSETQ. CDR3 sequence: CASSAWGNGYGYTF. CDR3 nucleotide sequence: TGCGCCAGCAGCGCGTGGGGGAACGGCTATGGCTACACCTTC. Filled out from reference TRBV5-1 and TRBJ1-2, the complete variable domain reads KAGVTQTPRYLIKTRGQQVTLSCSPISGHRSVSWYQQTPGQGLQFLFEYFSETQRNKGNFPGRFSGRQFSNSRSEMNVSTLELGDSALYLCASSAWGNGYGYTFGSGTRLTVV.

The chain couples TRBV7-9 to TRBJ1-6; TRBD1 might be the D (6 bases). CDR1 is SEHNR and CDR2 is FQNEAQ in the germline V gene (reference sequence). The CDR3 runs to 15 residues. V was trimmed by 4 bases and J by 6 bases, leaving 13 bases between them. CDR3 in amino acids: CASSSPDRVNSPLHF. The CDR3 DNA is TGTGCCAGCAGCTCCCCGGACAGAGTTAATTCACCCCTCCACTTT.